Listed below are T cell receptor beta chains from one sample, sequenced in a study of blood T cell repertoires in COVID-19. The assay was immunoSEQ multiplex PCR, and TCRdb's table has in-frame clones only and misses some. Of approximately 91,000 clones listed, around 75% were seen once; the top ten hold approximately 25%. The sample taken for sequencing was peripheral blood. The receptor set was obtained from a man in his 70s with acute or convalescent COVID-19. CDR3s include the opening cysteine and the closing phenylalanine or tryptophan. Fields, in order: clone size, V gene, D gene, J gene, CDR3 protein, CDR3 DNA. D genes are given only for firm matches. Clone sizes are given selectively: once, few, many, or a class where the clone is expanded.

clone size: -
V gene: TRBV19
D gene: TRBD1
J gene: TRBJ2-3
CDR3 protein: CASSGQGGTDTQYF
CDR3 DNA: TGTGCCAGTAGCGGACAGGGGGGCACAGATACGCAGTATTTT

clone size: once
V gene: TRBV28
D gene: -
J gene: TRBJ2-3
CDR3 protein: CASSPNPFFRETGTDTQYF
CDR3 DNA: TGTGCCAGCAGTCCAAACCCCTTTTTCCGGGAGACGGGCACAGATACGCAGTATTTT

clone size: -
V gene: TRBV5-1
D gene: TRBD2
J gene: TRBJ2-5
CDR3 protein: CASRLAGGETQYF
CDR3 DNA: TGCGCCAGTCGACTAGCGGGAGGGGAGACCCAGTACTTC

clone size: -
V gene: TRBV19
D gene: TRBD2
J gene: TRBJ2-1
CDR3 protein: CALVGTSGEQFF
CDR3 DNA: TGTGCCCTAGTGGGGACTAGCGGTGAGCAGTTCTTC

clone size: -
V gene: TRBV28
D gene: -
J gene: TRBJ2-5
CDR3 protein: CASSFQGGETQYF
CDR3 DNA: TGTGCCAGCAGTTTTCAGGGCGGAGAGACCCAGTACTTC

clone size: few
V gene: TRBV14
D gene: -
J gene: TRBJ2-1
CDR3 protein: CASSQGWSDEQFF
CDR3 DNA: TGTGCCAGCAGCCAAGGTTGGTCGGATGAGCAGTTCTTC

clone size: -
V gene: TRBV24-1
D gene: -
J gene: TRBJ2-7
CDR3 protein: CATGGTANEQYF
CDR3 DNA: TGTGCCACCGGAGGGACAGCTAACGAGCAGTACTTC

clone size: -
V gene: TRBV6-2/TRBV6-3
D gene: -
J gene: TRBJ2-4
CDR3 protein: CASSLSGRAKNIQYF
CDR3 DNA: TGTGCCAGCAGTTTGAGCGGACGCGCCAAAAACATTCAGTACTTC

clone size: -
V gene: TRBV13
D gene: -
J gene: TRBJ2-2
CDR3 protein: CASSLGLGTLGTGELFF
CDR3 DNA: TGTGCCAGCAGCTTAGGGCTTGGGACTCTAGGCACCGGGGAGCTGTTTTTT

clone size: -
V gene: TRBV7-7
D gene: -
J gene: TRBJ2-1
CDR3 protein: CASSLAGLNEQFF
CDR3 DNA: TGTGCTAGCAGCTTGGCGGGGCTAAATGAGCAGTTCTTC

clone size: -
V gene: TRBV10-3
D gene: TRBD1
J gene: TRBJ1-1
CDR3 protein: CAISRDRVGDTEAFF
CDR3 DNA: TGTGCCATCAGTCGGGACAGGGTAGGGGACACTGAAGCTTTCTTT

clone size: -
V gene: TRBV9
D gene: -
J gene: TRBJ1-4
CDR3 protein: CASSVAATNEKLFF
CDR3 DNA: TGTGCCAGCAGCGTAGCTGCAACTAATGAAAAACTGTTTTTT

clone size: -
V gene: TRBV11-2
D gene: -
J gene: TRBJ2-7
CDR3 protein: CASSLGTLYEQYF
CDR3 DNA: TGTGCCAGCAGCTTAGGAACCCTATACGAGCAGTACTTC

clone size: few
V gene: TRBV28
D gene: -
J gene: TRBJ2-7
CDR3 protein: CASSFPQESYEQYF
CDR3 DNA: TGTGCCAGCAGTTTTCCCCAGGAATCCTACGAGCAGTACTTC

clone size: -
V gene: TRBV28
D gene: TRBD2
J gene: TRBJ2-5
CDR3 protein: CASTLGGTSGDQETQYF
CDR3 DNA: TGTGCCAGCACCCTAGGTGGGACTAGCGGAGACCAAGAGACCCAGTACTTC

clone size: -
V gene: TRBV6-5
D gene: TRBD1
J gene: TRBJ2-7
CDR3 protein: CASRGGAWDYEQYF
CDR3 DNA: TGTGCCAGCAGAGGGGGCGCTTGGGACTACGAGCAGTACTTC

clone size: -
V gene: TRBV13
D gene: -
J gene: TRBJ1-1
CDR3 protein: CASSFRTQRRAFF
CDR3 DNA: TGTGCCAGCAGCTTTCGGACTCAACGGCGAGCTTTCTTT

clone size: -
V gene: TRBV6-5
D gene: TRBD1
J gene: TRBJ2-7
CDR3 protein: CASSYVGQGPYEQYF
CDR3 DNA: TGTGCCAGCAGTTACGTAGGACAGGGTCCCTACGAGCAGTACTTC

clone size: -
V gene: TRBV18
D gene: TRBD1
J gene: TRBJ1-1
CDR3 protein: CASSPQGATEAFF
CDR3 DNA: TGTGCCAGCTCACCACAGGGGGCAACTGAAGCTTTCTTT

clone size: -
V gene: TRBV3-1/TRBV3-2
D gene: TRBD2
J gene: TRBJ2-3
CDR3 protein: CASSSFSGFGLDTQYF
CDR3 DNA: TGTGCCAGCAGCTCCTTTAGCGGGTTTGGCTTGGATACGCAGTATTTT

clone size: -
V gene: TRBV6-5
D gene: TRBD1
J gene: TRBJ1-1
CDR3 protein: CASHEGANTEAFF
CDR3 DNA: TGTGCCAGCCATGAGGGGGCGAACACTGAAGCTTTCTTT

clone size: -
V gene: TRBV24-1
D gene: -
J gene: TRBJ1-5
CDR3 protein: CATSVSGRDQPQHF
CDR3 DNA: TGTGCCACCAGTGTATCAGGGAGGGATCAGCCCCAGCATTTT

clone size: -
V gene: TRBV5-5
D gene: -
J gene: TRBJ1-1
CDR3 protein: CASSFDTGREAFF
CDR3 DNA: TGTGCCAGCAGCTTCGACACAGGGCGTGAAGCTTTCTTT

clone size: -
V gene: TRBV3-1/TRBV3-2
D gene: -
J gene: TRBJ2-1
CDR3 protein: CASSQDRGPVGRNEQFF
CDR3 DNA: TGTGCCAGCAGCCAAGATCGAGGCCCCGTAGGGAGAAATGAGCAGTTCTTC

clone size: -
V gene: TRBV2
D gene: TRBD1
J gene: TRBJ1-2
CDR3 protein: CASLSTGGAEGYTF
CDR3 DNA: TGTGCCAGCTTATCAACAGGGGGCGCGGAAGGCTACACCTTC

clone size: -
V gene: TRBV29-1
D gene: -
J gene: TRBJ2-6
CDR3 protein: CSVRGTGANVLTF
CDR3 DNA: TGCAGCGTCAGGGGTACTGGGGCCAACGTCCTGACTTTC

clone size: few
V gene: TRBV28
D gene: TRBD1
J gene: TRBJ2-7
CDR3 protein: CASSLGQGYEQYF
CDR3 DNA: TGTGCCAGCAGTCTAGGACAGGGGTACGAGCAGTACTTC

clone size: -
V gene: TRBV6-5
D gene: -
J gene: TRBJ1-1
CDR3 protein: CASNEGGLKAFF
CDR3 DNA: TGTGCCAGCAACGAGGGAGGGCTAAAAGCTTTCTTT

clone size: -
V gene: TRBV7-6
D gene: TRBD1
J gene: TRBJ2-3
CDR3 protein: CASSATPSGGRTDTQYF
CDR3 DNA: TGTGCCAGCAGCGCAACCCCTTCAGGGGGCAGAACAGATACGCAGTATTTT

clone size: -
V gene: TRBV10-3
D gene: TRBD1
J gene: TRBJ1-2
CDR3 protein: CAISPDLGGQGTPYGYTF
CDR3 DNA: TGTGCCATCAGCCCTGATCTAGGGGGCCAAGGGACCCCTTATGGCTACACCTTC

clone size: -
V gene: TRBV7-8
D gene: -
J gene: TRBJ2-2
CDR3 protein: CASSPVGELFF
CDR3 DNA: TGTGCCAGCAGCCCGGTCGGGGAGCTGTTTTTT

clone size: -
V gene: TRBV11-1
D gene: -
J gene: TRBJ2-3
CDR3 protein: CASSRAGNTDTQYF
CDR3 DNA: TGTGCCAGCAGCCGGGCAGGGAACACAGATACGCAGTATTTT

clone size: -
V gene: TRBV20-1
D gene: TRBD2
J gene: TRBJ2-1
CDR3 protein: CSASGDQREFQQFF
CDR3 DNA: TGCAGTGCTAGTGGGGATCAGCGGGAGTTTCAGCAGTTCTTC

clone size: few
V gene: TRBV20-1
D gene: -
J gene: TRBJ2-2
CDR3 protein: CSASKQVNTGELFF
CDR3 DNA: TGCAGTGCTAGTAAACAGGTTAACACCGGGGAGCTGTTTTTT

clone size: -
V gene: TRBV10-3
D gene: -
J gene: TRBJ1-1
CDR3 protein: CATTGQTEAFF
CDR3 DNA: TGTGCCACCACAGGTCAAACTGAAGCTTTCTTT

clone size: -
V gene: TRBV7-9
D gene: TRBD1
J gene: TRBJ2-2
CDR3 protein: CASSQGQGAYTGELFF
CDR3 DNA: TGTGCCAGCAGCCAGGGACAGGGGGCATACACCGGGGAGCTGTTTTTT

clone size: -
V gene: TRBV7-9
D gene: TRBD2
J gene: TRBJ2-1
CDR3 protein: CASSSRISGSSYNEQFF
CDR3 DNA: TGTGCCAGCAGCTCCAGGATTAGCGGGAGTTCCTACAATGAGCAGTTCTTC

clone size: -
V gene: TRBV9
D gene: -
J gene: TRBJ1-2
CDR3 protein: CASSVARGRAYGYTF
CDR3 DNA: TGTGCCAGCAGCGTAGCTCGAGGCAGGGCCTATGGCTACACCTTC

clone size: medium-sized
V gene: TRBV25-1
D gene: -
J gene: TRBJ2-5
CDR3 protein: CASSGKGQLQETQYF
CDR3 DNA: TGTGCCAGCAGTGGAAAGGGACAATTACAAGAGACCCAGTACTTC

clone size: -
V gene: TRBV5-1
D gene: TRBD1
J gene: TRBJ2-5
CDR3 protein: CASSPGGQGAGETQYF
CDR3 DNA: TGCGCCAGCAGCCCGGGTGGGCAGGGGGCCGGAGAGACCCAGTACTTC

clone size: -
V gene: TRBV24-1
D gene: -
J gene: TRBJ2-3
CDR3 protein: CATSDPSGSSTDTQYF
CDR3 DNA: TGTGCCACCAGTGACCCAAGCGGTTCTAGCACAGATACGCAGTATTTT

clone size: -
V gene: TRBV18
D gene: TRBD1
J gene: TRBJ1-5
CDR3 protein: CASSRAGTGSSNQPQHF
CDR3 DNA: TGTGCCAGCTCACGGGCCGGGACAGGGAGTAGCAATCAGCCCCAGCATTTT

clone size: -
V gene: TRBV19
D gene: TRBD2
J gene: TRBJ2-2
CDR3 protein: CASLRTSGSSYTGELFF
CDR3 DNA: TGTGCCAGCCTCCGGACTAGCGGGAGCTCGTACACCGGGGAGCTGTTTTTT

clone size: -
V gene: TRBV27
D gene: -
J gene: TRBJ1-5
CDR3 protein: CASSVTVRDQPQHF
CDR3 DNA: TGTGCCAGCAGCGTCACCGTCCGCGATCAGCCCCAGCATTTT

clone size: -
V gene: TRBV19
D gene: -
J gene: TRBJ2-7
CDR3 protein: CASSITVTVRSYEQYF
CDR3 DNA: TGTGCCAGTAGTATAACGGTGACAGTACGATCCTACGAGCAGTACTTC